This T cell receptor beta chain was sequenced in a study of vaccination effects on CD4 cells after COVID-19. Whole-study context: Post-vaccine sample collection fell at a median of 72 days after the second dose.

Antigen-specific CD4+ T cells were expanded (with viral peptide pools) by the ViraFEST assay ahead of sequencing. Culture proceeded for 10 days, and CD4+ T cells were then isolated. Two-dose vaccination with either BNT162b2 or mRNA-1273 was given to the participants. The CDR3 covers 15 residues. The germline V gene has CDR1 SGHRS and CDR2 YFSETQ. V gave up 4 bases and J gave up 2 bases; unmatched junction bases: 8. As regards this clone: Its matching antigen is unknown.

Repertoires were generated with immunoSEQ multiplex PCR, while TCRdb's copy carries only in-frame clones and drops some. The data hold 25,000 to 30,000 clones, with 74% observed a single time. The sample was CD4+ T cells from PBMCs cultured with HCoV-OC43 spike peptides, taken after COVID-19 vaccination. The subset was: HCoV-OC43 spike overlapping peptide pool stimulation. The sequence was obtained from a human donor who received a COVID-19 vaccine. The chain links TRBV5-1 to TRBJ2-7; 8 bases align to TRBD2. The CDR3, as DNA: TGCGCCAGCAGCGTCGGACTAGCTTTAACCTACGAGCAGTACTTC. It specifies CASSVGLALTYEQYF.